This T cell receptor (beta chain) was sequenced in a study of human T cells and chemical hapten exposure. General observations from the study: Controls formed significantly fewer large CDR3 similarity clusters than expanded TCRs did.

V lost 1 base to trimming and J lost 2 bases; unmatched junction nucleotides: 5. This CDR3 has 16 amino acids. Germline assignment: CDR1 LGHNA and CDR2 YSLEER. This clonotype was counted ten times or more. Its antigen is unknown. Time point given: pre-sensitization, week 0. Treatment reported: therapeutic diphenylcyclopropenone sensitization with weekly scalp DPC. One entry per CDR3 protein, called by TCRdb with MiXCR from the RACE reads. The sample lists nearly 110,000 distinct CDR3 sequences, 9% to 15% occurring once. The chain combines TRBV4-3 with TRBJ2-7; TRBD2 matches at 10 bases. This sequence originates from a woman between 50 and 59 years old with alopecia areata. Some clones in this sample may be carry-over from other donors' samples. The starting material was whole blood, obtained in connection with sensitization to the hapten diphenylcyclopropenone (DPC). The CDR3 DNA is TGCGCCAGCAGCCAAGTATTAGCGGGGGGCCCCTACGAGCAGTACTTC. Residues: CASSQVLAGGPYEQYF.